This T cell receptor (beta chain) was profiled in a study of CD8+ T cells in alopecia areata. The treatment was: oral pan-JAK inhibitor, 5-10 mg twice daily. Trimming took 1 base from V and 1 from J, leaving 11 bases between them. Germline V gives CDR1 GTSNPN, CDR2 SVGIG (reference sequence). The CDR3 loop spans 14 amino acids. Regarding this clone: Its specificity is not known.

Study-wide results and caveats: Persistence of many expanded lesional clones was seen in scalp and blood during tofacitinib.

In each case, RNA was isolated and then reverse transcribed into cDNA as the sequencing template. Method: immunoSEQ multiplex PCR; TCRdb's copy keeps in-frame clones and lacks some. The data show approximately 210,000 clones, 66% seen once. This TCR derives from a human donor with alopecia areata. The sample was CD4+ T cells sorted from blood, taken between weeks 43 and 45, from a patient treated with tofacitinib. This chain uses TRBV30 with TRBJ2-7; possibly TRBD2 for D (6 bases). In DNA form, the CDR3 reads TGTGCCTGGAGTGGAGGAGGGTCTTCCTACGAGCAGTACTTC. Translated: CAWSGGGSSYEQYF. Based on the CDR3 plus reference TRBV30 and TRBJ2-7, the full variable domain is SQTIHQWPATLVQPVGSPLSLECTVEGTSNPNLYWYRQAAGRGLQLLFYSVGIGQISSEVPQNLSASRPQDRQFILSSKKLLLSDSGFYLCAWSGGGSSYEQYFGPGTRLTVT.